These 26 T cell receptor beta chains share one sample of origin, sequenced in a study of blood T cell repertoires in COVID-19. Sequencing was performed with immunoSEQ multiplex PCR; in TCRdb, only in-frame clones are kept and a portion is missing. The data contain 250,000 to 300,000 clones, about 90% of them singletons. The sequenced sample was peripheral blood. All receptors derive from a woman aged 55-75 years with COVID-19, enrolled during active disease.

The chain links TRBV7-9 to TRBJ1-5; D possibly corresponds to TRBD1 (5 bases). This CDR3 is 15 amino acids long. The germline V gene has CDR1 SEHNR and CDR2 FQNEAQ (reference sequence). The V end lost 2 bases, the J end lost 5 bases, and 13 bases lay between the germline ends. The CDR3 bases are TGTGCCAGCAGCTTATTAGGGGCCGTGGATCAGCCCCAGCATTTT. Protein product: CASSLLGAVDQPQHF.

The V call is TRBV7-8, the J call TRBJ2-1; the match to TRBD2 covers 7 bases. This CDR3 comprises 18 residues. Germline V lookup: CDR1 SGHVS, CDR2 FQNEAQ. The V and J ends lost 0 bases and 0 bases, in that order; junction bases with no gene match: 8. CDR3 DNA: TGTGCCAGCAGCTTAGCGAGGGCGGGGGTTAGCTCCTACAATGAGCAGTTCTTC. This sequence encodes CASSLARAGVSSYNEQFF.

V is TRBV7-2 and J is TRBJ1-5, with D maybe TRBD1 (5 bases). Trimming shortened V by 3 bases and J by 9 bases, and 9 bases separated the two germline ends. Per the germline V gene, CDR1 is SGHTA and CDR2 is FQGNSA. CDR3 length: 12 residues. The CDR3 region is CASSFPGGPQHF. The CDR3 DNA reads TGTGCCAGCAGCTTCCCCGGGGGGCCCCAGCATTTT. The full variable domain, completed using reference TRBV7-2 and TRBJ1-5, is GAGVSQSPSNKVTEKGKDVELRCDPISGHTALYWYRQSLGQGLEFLIYFQGNSAPDKSGLPSDRFSAERTGGSVSTLTIQRTQQEDSAVYLCASSFPGGPQHFGDGTRLSIL.

The chain combines TRBV13 with TRBJ2-7; 12 nucleotides align to TRBD1. With 5 bases clipped from V and 3 bases from J, the junction kept 5 bases outside the gene matches. Germline V gene sequence: CDR1 PRHDT, CDR2 FYEKMQ (reference sequence). The CDR3 is made up of 15 amino acids. The CDR3 here is CASSPGQGARYEQYF. The CDR3 DNA reads as TGTGCCAGCAGCCCGGGACAGGGGGCCCGCTACGAGCAGTACTTC.

The rearrangement joins TRBV7-2 to TRBJ1-5; TRBD1 is a possible D gene (6 bases). The CDR3 extends over 15 amino acids. Trimming cost V 6 bases and J 0 bases, with 12 bases left between them. The V gene's germline CDR1 is SGHTA and CDR2 FQGNSA. The CDR3 DNA reads as TGTGCCAGCAGTCCCGGACAGTTTAGCAATCAGCCCCAGCATTTT. This gives the protein CASSPGQFSNQPQHF.

The CDR3 sequence: CASSLVGGSNQPQHF. Written as DNA, the CDR3 is TGTGCCAGCAGCTTAGTAGGGGGCAGCAATCAGCCCCAGCATTTT. V usage is TRBV7-8 and J usage is TRBJ1-5, with 7 bases fitting TRBD1. After removal of 1 base from V and 1 base from J, the junction contained 1 base not matched to a gene. Germline V CDR1 and CDR2: SGHVS, FQNEAQ. CDR3 length: 15 residues.

The J gene is TRBJ1-5, the V gene TRBV27; TRBD1 matches at 9 bases. The trim removed 5 bases at V and 0 bases at J, leaving 5 bases unmatched. The germline V gene has CDR1 MNHEY and CDR2 SMNVEV (reference sequence). The length of the CDR3 is 16 residues. The CDR3 bases are TGTGCCAGCAGTCCGTGGACAGGGGCTAGCAATCAGCCCCAGCATTTT. Translating gives CASSPWTGASNQPQHF.

CDR3 sequence (DNA): TGTGCCAGCTCACCTAGACTAGCGGGGGGGCACCGGGAGCAGTTCTTC. Translating gives CASSPRLAGGHREQFF. The rearrangement joins TRBV18 to TRBJ2-1, with 14 positions matching TRBD2. Losses at the gene ends were 3 bases for V and 10 bases for J; bases not matched to a gene: 8. Germline values: CDR1 KGHSH, CDR2 LQKENI. This CDR3 region has 16 residues.

The chain recombines TRBV13 with TRBJ2-1; the D gene is possibly TRBD2 (6 bases). V gave up 7 bases and J gave up 0 bases, with 10 bases separating them. Germline V gene sequence: CDR1 PRHDT, CDR2 FYEKMQ (reference sequence). CDR3 length: 14 amino acids. CDR3 loop: CASNRGSSYNEQFF. CDR3 coding DNA: TGTGCCAGCAACCGGGGGAGCTCCTACAATGAGCAGTTCTTC.

This clone has a single count. J is TRBJ1-1 and V is TRBV12-3 or TRBV12-4, with D possibly matching TRBD1 (5 bases). Trimming pared 4 bases from V and 8 bases from J, leaving 11 bases between. The CDR3 is 12 residues long. The chain's CDR3 is CASSSQRGEAFF. The CDR3 DNA sequence: TGTGCCAGCAGTTCACAAAGGGGAGAAGCTTTCTTT.

The chain joins TRBV9 to TRBJ2-5, with D maybe TRBD2 (5 bases). The CDR3 totals 14 residues. Germline lookup yields CDR1 SGDLS and CDR2 YYNGEE. V lost 0 bases and J lost 4, with 10 bases in between. The CDR3 loop reads CASSVVSSAETQYF. In DNA, the CDR3 is TGTGCCAGCAGCGTAGTTAGTAGCGCAGAGACCCAGTACTTC.

This chain connects TRBV4-2 to TRBJ2-1, with a possible D match to TRBD2 (5 bases). The CDR3 has 15 amino acids. Trimming cost V 4 bases and J 4 bases, with 14 bases left between them. Looked up from germline, CDR1 is LGHNA and CDR2 is YNFKEQ. This chain's CDR3 is CASSLSLGAYNEQFF. CDR3 DNA sequence: TGTGCCAGCAGCCTTAGCCTGGGAGCATACAATGAGCAGTTCTTC.

This clone turned up a few times. The chain uses TRBV9 and TRBJ1-3; 7 bases are shared with TRBD1. This CDR3 contains 16 residues. V shed 2 bases and J 2 bases; nucleotides not matched to a gene: 7. Germline CDR1 reads SGDLS; CDR2 reads YYNGEE. CDR3 sequence (DNA): TGTGCCAGCAGCGTCCAAGACAGGGCCGCTGGAAACACCATATATTTT. Amino acids: CASSVQDRAAGNTIYF.

The chain employs TRBV4-1 and TRBJ2-3; TRBD2 agrees at 10 bases. CDR1 MGHRA and CDR2 YSYEKL come from the germline V gene. The CDR3 length is 19 residues. V shed 3 bases and J 4 bases; nucleotides not matched to a gene: 16. The CDR3 loop is CASSQGVFKRGGMADTQYF. CDR3 bases: TGCGCCAGCAGCCAGGGTGTGTTTAAGCGGGGGGGCATGGCAGATACGCAGTATTTT.

V gene TRBV30 combines with J gene TRBJ1-5, with 8 positions matching TRBD1. The V gene end was trimmed by 1 base and the J gene end by 6 bases; junction bases not matched to a gene: 5. The CDR3 has 14 residues. Germline CDR1 reads GTSNPN; CDR2 reads SVGIG (reference sequence). Written as DNA, the CDR3 is TGTGCCTGGAGTGATTGGACAGGGAGTCAGCCCCAGCATTTT. Translated: CAWSDWTGSQPQHF.

This chain joins TRBV15 and TRBJ1-3, with D unresolved. Germline V gene lookup returns CDR1 LNHNV and CDR2 YYDKDF (reference sequence). Trimming took 1 base from V and 0 from J, leaving 16 bases between them. The CDR3 length is 18 residues. The CDR3 DNA is TGTGCCACCAGCAGAGCTTCGTTCCTACAGAGCTCTGGAAACACCATATATTTT. Its protein product is CATSRASFLQSSGNTIYF.

The chain recombines TRBV5-5 with TRBJ1-2, with 8 positions matching TRBD1. The CDR3 consists of 15 residues. CDR1 is SGHKS, CDR2 YYEKEE, per germline (reference sequence). Trimming cost V 4 bases and J 5 bases; bases outside gene matches: 10. The CDR3 bases are TGTGCCAGCAGCCCGACCCGGACAGGGCTTTATGGCTACACCTTC. As protein: CASSPTRTGLYGYTF.

The CDR3 coding sequence is TGTGCCAGTACCCCGACAGGGGGCGCGAGGGGCTACACCTTC. It yields the protein CASTPTGGARGYTF. The chain has TRBV19 and TRBJ1-2, with 10 positions matching TRBD1. There are 14 residues in the CDR3. Germline values: CDR1 LNHDA, CDR2 SQIVND (reference sequence). With V trimmed by 7 bases and J by 8 bases, 10 bases remained unmatched.

Details on this clone: An end of the junction differs from the germline gene, which may be a read error. The V gene is TRBV19, the J gene TRBJ2-2; TRBD1 agrees at 8 bases. Germline assignment: CDR1 LNHDA and CDR2 SQIVND (reference sequence). This CDR3 is 15 amino acids long. The CDR3 nucleotides are TGTGCCAGTAGTCTAGACAGGGGTGGAACCGGGGAGCTGTTTTTT. Translating gives CASSLDRGGTGELFF.

The V call is TRBV5-1, the J call TRBJ1-6; 7 bases map to TRBD1. V was clipped by 2 bases and J by 7 bases; unmatched bases: 12. The CDR3 runs to 17 residues. Germline V gene sequence: CDR1 SGHRS, CDR2 YFSETQ. CDR3 in amino acids: CASSFGTARSVNSPLHF. CDR3 DNA: TGCGCCAGCAGCTTCGGGACAGCCAGGTCTGTAAATTCACCCCTCCACTTT.

This chain connects TRBV4-3 to TRBJ1-4, with TRBD1 matching 7 bases. This CDR3 spans 16 amino acids. The germline gives CDR1 LGHNA, CDR2 YSLEER. The V gene end was trimmed by 4 bases and the J gene end by 3 bases; junction bases not matched to a gene: 8. CDR3 sequence: CASSRTQGRSNEKLFF. The DNA for the CDR3 is TGCGCCAGCAGCCGAACACAGGGGCGTTCTAATGAAAAACTGTTTTTT.

The genes are TRBV7-9 and TRBJ1-1, with D maybe TRBD1 (6 bases). From germline, CDR1 is SEHNR and CDR2 FQNEAQ (reference sequence). V lost 5 bases, J lost 1 base, and 17 bases lay in between. This CDR3 is built from 16 residues. CDR3 sequence: CASSPHGRGANTEAFF. As DNA, the CDR3 is TGTGCCAGCAGCCCCCACGGGCGGGGGGCGAACACTGAAGCTTTCTTT.

This clone was recorded a few times. J is TRBJ2-7 and V is TRBV9; 10 nucleotides align to TRBD2. This CDR3 region has 18 residues. Trimming cost V 0 bases and J 0 bases; bases outside gene matches: 9. The V gene's germline CDR1 is SGDLS and CDR2 YYNGEE. CDR3 in DNA: TGTGCCAGCAGCGTAGCCCAGGAACTAGCGGGGAGCTCCTACGAGCAGTACTTC. Protein sequence: CASSVAQELAGSSYEQYF.

The V and J genes are TRBV7-2 and TRBJ1-4; 8 nucleotides line up with TRBD1. J was trimmed by 3 bases and V by 2 bases; bases with no gene match: 11. The CDR3 spans 18 residues. Germline lookup yields CDR1 SGHTA and CDR2 FQGNSA. The CDR3 sequence is CASSLSTGGSFANEKLFF. For the CDR3, the DNA is TGTGCCAGCAGCTTAAGTACAGGGGGGTCATTTGCTAATGAAAAACTGTTTTTT.

In DNA, the CDR3 is TGTGCCAGCAGTTACTCGACAGGGGGCCTTAATATAGCCAAAAACATTCAGTACTTC. Its translation: CASSYSTGGLNIAKNIQYF. The chain links TRBV6-2 or TRBV6-3 to TRBJ2-4; 10 positions match TRBD1. The V gene's germline CDR1 is MNHEY and CDR2 SVGEGT. Losses at the gene ends were 0 bases for V and 0 bases for J; bases not matched to a gene: 8. The CDR3 runs 19 residues.

The rearrangement links TRBV12-5 to TRBJ2-7, with TRBD1 as a possible D gene (6 bases). CDR1 is LGHNT, CDR2 FRNRAP, per germline. The CDR3 sequence is 12 residues long. The V and J ends lost 1 base and 10 bases respectively, with 11 bases between them. The CDR3 sequence: CASGLEGQGQYF. The DNA for the CDR3 is TGTGCTAGTGGTTTGGAGGGACAAGGTCAGTACTTC.